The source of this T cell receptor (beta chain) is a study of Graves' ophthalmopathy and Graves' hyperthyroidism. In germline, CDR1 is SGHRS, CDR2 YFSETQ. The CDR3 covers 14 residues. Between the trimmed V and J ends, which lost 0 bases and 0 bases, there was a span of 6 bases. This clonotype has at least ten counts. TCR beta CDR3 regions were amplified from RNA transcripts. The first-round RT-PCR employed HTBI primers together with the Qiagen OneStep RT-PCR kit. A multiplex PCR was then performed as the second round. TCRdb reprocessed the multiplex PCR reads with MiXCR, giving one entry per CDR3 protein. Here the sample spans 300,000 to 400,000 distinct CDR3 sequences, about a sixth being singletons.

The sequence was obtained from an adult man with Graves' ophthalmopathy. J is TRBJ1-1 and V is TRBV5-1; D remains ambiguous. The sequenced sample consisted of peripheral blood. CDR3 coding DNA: TGCGCCAGCAGCTTGGGGGAAATGAACACTGAAGCTTTCTTT. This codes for CASSLGEMNTEAFF.